This T cell receptor (beta chain) was recorded in a study of T cells in Graves' hyperthyroidism and ophthalmopathy. Exclusion followed for patients with uncontrolled infection, other autoimmune disease, pregnancy or lactation. The TCR beta CDR3 regions underwent amplification using RNA transcripts as the source. A first-round RT-PCR of the TCR CDR3 used the HTBI primer set. One entry per CDR3 protein results from TCRdb running MiXCR on the multiplex PCR reads. In the table there are 94,000 or so distinct CDR3 sequences, over 50% of which are singletons. The sequenced sample was blood. The clonotype was recovered from a woman aged 40 to 50 with Graves' hyperthyroidism.

In nucleotides, the CDR3 is TGTGCCAGCAGTTTCCTGAAGGGGACAGGGGAACTGTTTTTT. This gives the protein CASSFLKGTGELFF. The V and J genes are TRBV6-5 and TRBJ1-4; 10 bases align to TRBD1. The ends lost 4 bases at V and 12 bases at J; junction bases unmatched: 8. The length of the CDR3 is 14 residues. Germline V gene data show CDR1 as MNHEY and CDR2 as SVGAGI.